Presented here are 18 T cell receptor beta chains from one specimen sequenced in a study of response to subunit inactivated influenza vaccine (dated by TCRdb to between 2017 and 2018). Libraries came from RT-PCR. The instrument was an Illumina HiSeq 2500. Through fastp at Q25 and MiXCR, TCRdb rebuilt clones from the public reads, retaining in-frame beta chains. Each CDR3 protein gets just one entry, which takes the most common genes and DNA from the rows behind it. The sample has a few hundred thousand distinct CDR3 sequences on record, approximately 7.2% of them singletons. Around 14% of the sample lies in the top ten. The material sequenced was PBMCs from blood, taken approximately 25 months after vaccination. These receptors were taken from a man aged 45 to 75 who received an inactivated influenza vaccine. Donor details come from another sample of the same person, matched by shared clones.

This clonotype was recorded at least ten times. Here the CDR3 reads CASSIAGRTTGELFF. Written as DNA, the CDR3 is TGTGCCAGCAGCATAGCGGGGCGAACAACCGGGGAGCTGTTTTTT. J is TRBJ2-2 and V is TRBV28, with TRBD2 matching 8 bases. The trim removed 6 bases at V and 5 bases at J, leaving 8 bases unmatched. The CDR3 length is 15 residues. Looked up from germline, CDR1 is MDHEN and CDR2 is SYDVKM.

Many counts were recorded for this clonotype. The rearrangement uses TRBV20-1 and TRBJ2-3; D call uncertain. The ends were cut back, 6 bases at V and 4 bases at J, with 11 bases in the middle. The CDR3 totals 12 residues. Looked up from germline, CDR1 is DFQATT and CDR2 is SNEGSKA (reference sequence). CDR3 in DNA: TGCAGTGCCAAATCGTTTTCAGATACGCAGTATTTT. This encodes CSAKSFSDTQYF.

This clonotype has just a few counts. The CDR3 protein is CASSRSGQGWGEQYF. As DNA, the CDR3 is TGTGCCAGCAGCCGATCGGGACAGGGTTGGGGCGAGCAGTACTTC. J is TRBJ2-7 and V is TRBV7-6, with 9 bases lining up with TRBD1. With V trimmed by 5 bases and J by 6 bases, 11 bases remained unmatched. Germline values: CDR1 SGHVS, CDR2 FNYEAQ. CDR3 length: 15 amino acids.

This clonotype showed up many times. The chain has TRBV29-1 and TRBJ1-1; D ambiguous. The germline V gene encodes CDR1 SQVTM and CDR2 ANQGSEA. V lost 5 bases, J lost 1 base, and 8 bases lay in between. The CDR3 loop spans 12 amino acids. The CDR3 protein is CSVRYGNTEAFF. CDR3 nucleotide sequence: TGCAGCGTTAGATACGGGAACACTGAAGCTTTCTTT.

This clonotype was counted a few times. The chain links TRBV10-3 to TRBJ1-1; the match to TRBD1 covers 9 bases. J gave up 5 bases and V 6 bases, and 16 bases lay outside the gene matches. The germline V gene encodes CDR1 ENHRY and CDR2 SYGVKD. This CDR3 has 17 residues. In DNA, the CDR3 is TGTGCCATCAGGACCTACGGGACAGGGAAAGGAGAAACTGAAGCTTTCTTT. It encodes CAIRTYGTGKGETEAFF.

The chain links TRBV6-1 to TRBJ2-7; no reliable D call. Germline V gene sequence: CDR1 MNHNS, CDR2 SASEGT. The V gene lost 2 bases and the J gene lost 2 bases, with 16 bases spanning the gap. The CDR3 totals 16 residues. Here the CDR3 reads CASSERVTRRPYEQYF. CDR3 sequence (DNA): TGTGCCAGCAGTGAAAGAGTCACGCGGAGACCCTACGAGCAGTACTTC.

The table lists this clonotype with a few counts. The chain uses TRBV20-1 and TRBJ2-1, with 12 positions matching TRBD2. From germline, CDR1 is DFQATT and CDR2 SNEGSKA (reference sequence). This CDR3 has 17 amino acids. Trimming removed 6 bases from V and 3 bases from J; junction bases left unmatched: 12. Here the CDR3 DNA reads TGCAGTGCAAAGGGGTCTAGCGGGGGGGCCCGCTACAATGAGCAGTTCTTC. Its translation is CSAKGSSGGARYNEQFF.

This clonotype has a handful of counts. The J gene is TRBJ2-1, the V gene TRBV11-2, with 7 bases lining up with TRBD1. CDR3 size: 17 residues. With V trimmed by 5 bases and J by 7 bases, 17 bases remained unmatched. Germline V lookup: CDR1 SGHAT, CDR2 FQNNGV. CDR3 sequence reads: CASSPQGVAIYGNEQFF. As DNA, the CDR3 is TGTGCCAGCAGCCCTCAGGGGGTAGCAATATACGGGAATGAGCAGTTCTTC.

CDR3 sequence reads: CSVEHRTAGEQYF. DNA for the CDR3: TGCAGCGTCGAGCACCGGACGGCGGGCGAGCAGTACTTC. The V and J genes are TRBV29-1 and TRBJ2-7; perhaps TRBD2 as D (5 bases). The CDR3 runs 13 residues. Trimming left V 6 bases short and J 6 bases short, with 18 bases between. The germline gives CDR1 SQVTM, CDR2 ANQGSEA.

The sample holds many counts of this clonotype. The gene calls are TRBV11-2 and TRBJ1-1; unclear D gene. CDR1 is SGHAT and CDR2 is FQNNGV in the germline V gene. The CDR3 is made up of 14 amino acids. Between the trimmed V and J ends, which lost 5 bases and 5 bases, there was a span of 15 bases. The CDR3 nucleotides are TGTGCCAGCAGCGCCGGAATAAGTGGGACTGAAGCTTTCTTT. This translates into CASSAGISGTEAFF.

In its sample, this clonotype was seen many times. V gene TRBV20-1 combines with J gene TRBJ2-2; 9 positions agree with TRBD2. The junction had 9 bases not matched to a gene; V was cut back by 5 bases and J by 5 bases. Germline assignment: CDR1 DFQATT and CDR2 SNEGSKA (reference sequence). CDR3 length: 15 residues. DNA of the CDR3: TGCAGTGCTTTGACTAGCGGCAAGACGACCGGGGAGCTGTTTTTT. It is translated as CSALTSGKTTGELFF.

This clonotype was observed a handful of times. The chain links TRBV24-1 to TRBJ2-3, with 9 bases matching TRBD1. CDR1 and CDR2 from the germline V gene are KGHDR and SFDVKD. The CDR3 loop spans 17 amino acids. Trimming took 5 bases from V and 3 from J; bases not matched to a gene: 11. The CDR3 DNA follows: TGTGCCACCAGTGCTCTCGCCATCGGACAGGGGACAGATACGCAGTATTTT. It specifies CATSALAIGQGTDTQYF.

This rearrangement joins TRBV29-1 to TRBJ2-7, with a tentative D call TRBD2 (6 bases). This CDR3 has 12 amino acids. Germline V gene sequence: CDR1 SQVTM, CDR2 ANQGSEA. V lost 6 bases, J lost 1 base, and 10 bases lay in between. The CDR3 spells CSVGTSSYEQYF. The CDR3 nucleotides read TGCAGCGTCGGGACTTCGTCCTACGAGCAGTACTTC.

This clonotype turned up a few times. The genes are TRBV11-1 and TRBJ2-7, with a tentative D call TRBD2 (5 bases). CDR1 is SGHAT and CDR2 is FQDESV in the germline V gene (reference sequence). The V and J ends lost 3 bases and 3 bases respectively, with 9 bases between them. The CDR3 covers 13 residues. For the CDR3, the DNA is TGTGCCAGCAGCTTCGGACTTTTCTACGAGCAGTACTTC. The encoded protein is CASSFGLFYEQYF.

There are many counts of this clonotype. The chain carries TRBV12-3 or TRBV12-4 and TRBJ1-5; TRBD1 is a possible D gene (5 bases). The CDR3 runs to 15 residues. Trimming removed 0 bases from V and 2 bases from J, with 8 bases in between. The CDR3 nucleotides are TGTGCCAGCAGTTTAGCGGACAAGGGCAATCAGCCCCAGCATTTT. It encodes CASSLADKGNQPQHF.

The chain uses TRBV29-1 and TRBJ2-7, with 8 bases that match TRBD2. Germline assignment: CDR1 SQVTM and CDR2 ANQGSEA. The CDR3 consists of 14 residues. Germline trimming cut 7 bases from V and 4 bases from J; bases unmatched to any gene: 12. The CDR3 DNA follows: TGCAGCGCCGCTCCCGGGACTAGGCGGTACGAGCAGTACTTC. Translated: CSAAPGTRRYEQYF.

This clonotype was detected a few times. J is TRBJ2-1 and V is TRBV28; D perhaps matches TRBD2 (5 bases). CDR3 size: 10 residues. V gave up 11 bases and J gave up 3 bases, with 5 bases separating them. Germline V gives CDR1 MDHEN, CDR2 SYDVKM. The CDR3 region is CAAGYNEQFF. The DNA for the CDR3 is TGTGCCGCGGGCTACAATGAGCAGTTCTTC.

In its sample, this clonotype was seen many times. The chain joins TRBV7-2 to TRBJ2-7, with 7 bases matching TRBD1. In germline, CDR1 is SGHTA, CDR2 FQGNSA. V lost 6 bases, J lost 4 bases, and 6 bases stayed unmatched. The CDR3 runs to 13 residues. In nucleotides, the CDR3 is TGTGCCAGCAGTTCCGGGACAGAGTACGAGCAGTACTTC. Translation: CASSSGTEYEQYF.